A selection of T cell receptor beta chains follows, all from one sample in a study of OX40 agonist ivuxolimab in advanced cancers. The table came from immunoSEQ multiplex PCR; TCRdb's copy has only in-frame clones and leaves some out. The table records about 44,000 clones, about 91% of them present only once. Sequenced here: CD4+ or CD8+ T cells sorted from blood, sampled in a trial of the OX40 agonist ivuxolimab. The receptors shown here come from an adult with an advanced solid tumor such as melanoma, head and neck, liver or kidney cancer. The CDR3 runs from the conserved cysteine through the conserved F or W. A D gene is named only where the DNA matches it firmly. Expanded clones are given a class, and other clones once, few, many or no size at all.

>once|TRBD1|TRBJ1-2|TRBV5-1
TGCGCCAGCAGCCTGGGCGGGGGGTCCGAACAGGGGGATAACTATGGCTACACCTTC
CASSLGGGSEQGDNYGYTF
>-|-|TRBJ2-1|TRBV7-2
TGTGCCAGCAGCCCCTGGGGTGGGAGAACGTCCAATGAGCAGTTCTTC
CASSPWGGRTSNEQFF
>-|-|TRBJ2-5|TRBV19
TGTGCCAGTAGAGGCTTCCAAGAGACCCAGTACTTC
CASRGFQETQYF
>-|-|TRBJ1-1|TRBV29-1
TGCAGCGTTGAGGTGGGGCAGGGCACTGAAGCTTTCTTT
CSVEVGQGTEAFF
>few|-|TRBJ1-3|TRBV10-3
TGTGCCTATGAGGCCGACGCTAACTCTGGAAACACCATATATTTT
CAYEADANSGNTIYF
>-|TRBD1|TRBJ2-7|TRBV6-5
TGTGCCAGCAGTTACTCAGGGGGCTTCACCTACGAGCAGTACTTC
CASSYSGGFTYEQYF
>-|TRBD2|TRBJ2-1|TRBV28
TGTGCCAGCAGTTTAAGCTTCGGGAGGGCCGCCAATGAGCAGTTCTTC
CASSLSFGRAANEQFF
>-|TRBD1|TRBJ1-2|TRBV4-1
TGCGCCAGCAGCCTTACGGACAGGGCGGTGGGGTATGGCTACACCTTC
CASSLTDRAVGYGYTF
>-|-|TRBJ2-1|TRBV11-2
TGTGCCAGCAGCTTAGACGTTAGCGATTACAATGAGCAGTTCTTC
CASSLDVSDYNEQFF
>-|TRBD1|TRBJ2-7|TRBV30
TGTGCCTTTTGGGACAGGGGCTCCTACGAGCAGTACTTC
CAFWDRGSYEQYF
>-|TRBD1|TRBJ1-1|TRBV19
TGTGCCAGTAGTATTTACGGGACAGGGGACACTGAAGCTTTCTTT
CASSIYGTGDTEAFF
>-|-|TRBJ1-2|TRBV6-1
TGTGCCAGCAGCTCCGCCAAGCTGGGAGGCTACACCTTC
CASSSAKLGGYTF
>-|-|TRBJ1-5|TRBV4-2
TGTGCCAGCAGCCAAGAATCGGGGAATAGCAATCAGCCCCAGCATTTT
CASSQESGNSNQPQHF
>-|-|TRBJ1-1|TRBV7-8
TGTGCCAGCAGCCACACGGACATTATGAACACTGAAGCTTTCTTT
CASSHTDIMNTEAFF
>-|-|TRBJ2-2|TRBV5-6
TGTGCCAGCAGCTTGGGGACGGTGAACACCGGGGAGCTGTTTTTT
CASSLGTVNTGELFF
>-|-|TRBJ2-7|TRBV2
TGTGCCAGCACTGATGACCGAGCCTACGAGCAGTACTTC
CASTDDRAYEQYF
>-|-|TRBJ2-7|TRBV19
TGTGCCAGTTCCAGCGGAGTTGGCTACGAGCAGTACTTC
CASSSGVGYEQYF
>-|-|TRBJ1-1|TRBV2
TGTGCCAGCAGTTACTCAAGGAACACTGAAGCTTTCTTT
CASSYSRNTEAFF
>once|-|TRBJ2-7|TRBV11-2
TGTGCCAGCAGCCGGGACAACTCCTACGAGCAGTACTTC
CASSRDNSYEQYF
>-|-|TRBJ2-3|TRBV28
TGTGCCAGCAGTTTAGAGTCAAGGACAGATACGCAGTATTTT
CASSLESRTDTQYF
>-|-|TRBJ2-5|TRBV10-1
TGCGCCAGCCTCCTGCAATACCAAGAGACCCAGTACTTC
CASLLQYQETQYF
>-|-|TRBJ2-7|TRBV7-9
TGTGCCAGCAGCTTAGCTCTGGGGGATTACGAGCAGTACTTC
CASSLALGDYEQYF
>-|TRBD2|TRBJ2-5|TRBV30
TGTGCCTGGAGTGCAGCGGGGGAGCGGCAAGAGACCCAGTACTTC
CAWSAAGERQETQYF
>-|-|TRBJ2-5|TRBV28
TGTGCCAGCAGTTTGACAGGTTGGAAAGAGACCCAGTACTTC
CASSLTGWKETQYF
>-|TRBD2|TRBJ2-1|TRBV11-2
TGTGCCAGCAGCTCTTGGACTAGCGGGATCTACAATGAGCAGTTCTTC
CASSSWTSGIYNEQFF
>-|-|TRBJ2-3|TRBV7-3
TGTGCCAGCAGCGATTTCTCCAGAGGGCAGTATTTT
CASSDFSRGQYF
>-|-|TRBJ1-2|TRBV5-4
TGTGCCAGCAGCTTGGAAGGGGGTGGGTATGGCTACACCTTC
CASSLEGGGYGYTF
>-|-|TRBJ1-1|TRBV13
TGTGCCAGCAGGTCCGGGCCGCTAGGCGCTTTCTTT
CASRSGPLGAFF
>-|-|TRBJ2-7|TRBV30
TGTGCCTGGGGGGCGGGGGCTGGTTACGAGCAGTACTTC
CAWGAGAGYEQYF
>once|-|TRBJ2-7|TRBV20-1
TGCAGTGCGGGGAACTACGAGCAGTACTTC
CSAGNYEQYF
>-|TRBD2|TRBJ2-4|TRBV5-4
TGTGCCAGCAGCCTTAGCGGGAGTGAAAACATTCAGTACTTC
CASSLSGSENIQYF
>-|-|TRBJ2-6|TRBV6-5
TGTGCCAGCAGTTACTCGACTATGCCCAACGTCCTGACTTTC
CASSYSTMPNVLTF
>-|TRBD1|TRBJ1-2|TRBV11-1
TGTGCCAGCAGCTCCGGGACAGGCAACTATGGCTACACCTTC
CASSSGTGNYGYTF
>-|-|TRBJ1-1|TRBV5-6
TGTGCCAGCAGCTTATCCTGGACTGTAAGAGAAGCTTTCTTT
CASSLSWTVREAFF
>-|-|TRBJ2-3|TRBV29-1
TGCAGCGTTGAACGAGGGTGGGGCGATACGCAGTATTTT
CSVERGWGDTQYF
>-|-|TRBJ2-5|TRBV6-6
TGTGCCAGCAGTAACGACATAGGGCGGTACTTC
CASSNDIGRYF
>-|-|TRBJ2-1|TRBV27
TGTGCCAGCAGTTTTCTCTGGACTAAGACAGGGACGATCGCTGAGCAGTTCTTC
CASSFLWTKTGTIAEQFF
>-|TRBD2|TRBJ2-7|TRBV2
TGTGCCAGCAGTCCTACGAGCGGGAGAACCTACGAGCAGTACTTC
CASSPTSGRTYEQYF
>-|TRBD1|TRBJ2-5|TRBV7-3
TGTGCCAGCAGCTCGGGACAGGGAAAAGGGGAGACCCAGTACTTC
CASSSGQGKGETQYF
>-|TRBD1|TRBJ1-1|TRBV28
TGTGCCACCATAAGGACAGGGATGAACACTGAAGCTTTCTTT
CATIRTGMNTEAFF
>-|-|TRBJ1-2|TRBV30
TGTGCCTGGAAATTATACAGGGTTCTGTGGGGCGGCTACACCTTC
CAWKLYRVLWGGYTF
>few|-|TRBJ1-5|TRBV6-5
TGTGCCAGCAGTTCTCGGGGAGGTCAAGGCAATCAGCCCCAGCATTTT
CASSSRGGQGNQPQHF
>-|-|TRBJ2-5|TRBV5-1
TGCGCCAGAGCAGGTCGGTCACGGGCGGATCAAGAGACCCAGTACTTC
CARAGRSRADQETQYF
>-|TRBD2|TRBJ2-1|TRBV28
TGTGCCAGCAGTCTCTCCCTAGCGGGAGTCAATGAGCAGTTCTTC
CASSLSLAGVNEQFF
>-|-|TRBJ1-1|TRBV7-9
TGTGCCAGCAGCTCACCGGGGATAAACACTGAAGCTTTCTTT
CASSSPGINTEAFF
>-|-|TRBJ2-7|TRBV7-9
TGTGCCAGCACGGACCGGGACCCAACTTACGAGCAGTACTTC
CASTDRDPTYEQYF
>-|-|TRBJ2-5|TRBV27
TGTGCCAGCAGTTTAAGTGGCGGGGCCCATTACCAAGAGGCCCAGTACTTC
CASSLSGGAHYQEAQYF
>-|TRBD1|TRBJ1-2|TRBV15
TGTGCCACCAGCAGCGGACAGGAAATCTATGGCTACACCTTC
CATSSGQEIYGYTF
>-|-|TRBJ2-6|TRBV27
TGTGCCAGCAGTTTATCGGTCTCTGGGGCCAACGTCCTGACTTTC
CASSLSVSGANVLTF
>-|TRBD1|TRBJ2-1|TRBV30
TGTGCCTGGAGTGTAGGGACAGTGGACAATGAGCAGTTCTTC
CAWSVGTVDNEQFF
>-|-|TRBJ2-7|TRBV13
TGTGCCAGCCGCGGACTGGCAACCTACGAGCAGTACTTC
CASRGLATYEQYF
>-|TRBD2|TRBJ2-1|TRBV29-1
TGCAGCGCCAGACTAGCGGGAGTGCACAATGAGCAGTTCTTC
CSARLAGVHNEQFF
>-|-|TRBJ2-1|TRBV10-1
TGCGCCAGCAGTGGGGCGGCCTACAATGAGCAGTTCTTC
CASSGAAYNEQFF